The 8 T cell receptor beta chains given below trace back to one sample, sequenced in a study of cytomegalovirus exposure and HLA in healthy donors. The PCR used 60 Vbeta and 13 Jbeta primers. Assay used: immunoSEQ multiplex PCR; TCRdb lists only in-frame clones, some missing. The table lists 120,000 to 150,000 clones, 72% of them singletons, with over 2% in the top ten. Sequencing input: PBMCs. The source is a middle-aged man in good health and CMV-seronegative.

The CDR3 coding sequence is TGCGCCAGCAGCCAAGCCCCACACAGGGGAAGCTACGAGCAGTACTTC. It translates to CASSQAPHRGSYEQYF. The chain joins TRBV4-1 to TRBJ2-7; 7 positions match TRBD1. With 1 base clipped from V and 3 bases from J, the junction kept 9 bases outside the gene matches. Germline loops: CDR1 MGHRA, CDR2 YSYEKL. The CDR3 length is 16 residues.

The count of this clone is one. The gene calls are TRBV6-1 and TRBJ2-7; perhaps TRBD2 as D (6 bases). CDR3 length equals 14 residues. Trimming took off 8 bases at V and 3 bases at J, with 17 bases between the two ends. The germline CDR1 and CDR2 sequences are MNHNS and SASEGT. The CDR3 DNA sequence: TGTGCCAGCCGCCCCGGGACTTCCATCTACGAGCAGTACTTC. This encodes CASRPGTSIYEQYF.

V and J are TRBV5-1 and TRBJ2-5; 7 nucleotides align to TRBD2. Germline V gives CDR1 SGHRS, CDR2 YFSETQ. Trimming cost V 7 bases and J 2 bases; bases outside gene matches: 11. The CDR3 has 15 amino acids. CDR3 amino acids: CASSGSGMSQETQYF. In nucleotides, the CDR3 is TGCGCCAGCTCTGGGAGCGGGATGAGTCAAGAGACCCAGTACTTC.

The rearrangement joins TRBV11-3 to TRBJ2-3, with D possibly matching TRBD1 (5 bases). CDR3 length equals 15 residues. V was pared by 5 bases and J by 3 bases, with 15 bases between. Germline assignment: CDR1 SGHNT and CDR2 YENEEA. The CDR3 DNA follows: TGTGCCAGCAGCCTCAGGCAGGGCGTAACAGATACGCAGTATTTT. It is translated as CASSLRQGVTDTQYF.

This sequence joins TRBV2 and TRBJ1-5; D perhaps matches TRBD1 (6 bases). This CDR3 comprises 13 residues. Germline V lookup: CDR1 SNHLY, CDR2 FYNNEI. The V and J ends lost 4 bases and 5 bases respectively, with 9 bases between them. CDR3: CASSVTGYQPQHF. DNA for the CDR3: TGTGCCAGCAGTGTAACAGGGTATCAGCCCCAGCATTTT. The variable domain in full, with the rest retrieved from reference TRBV2 and TRBJ1-5, is EPEVTQTPSHQVTQMGQEVILRCVPISNHLYFYWYRQILGQKVEFLVSFYNNEISEKSEIFDDQFSVERPDGSNFTLKIRSTKLEDSAMYFCASSVTGYQPQHFGDGTRLSIL.

In nucleotides, the CDR3 is TGTGCCAGCAGAATAGTAGCGGGGTCACCCCTCCACTTT. Protein product: CASRIVAGSPLHF. This chain links TRBV6-5 with TRBJ1-6, with unresolved D. V lost 6 bases, J lost 10 bases, and 13 bases lay in between. Germline V lookup: CDR1 MNHEY, CDR2 SVGAGI. The CDR3 extends over 13 amino acids.

V gene TRBV7-2 combines with J gene TRBJ1-1; 7 nucleotides match TRBD1. Germline V lookup: CDR1 SGHTA, CDR2 FQGNSA. Losses at the gene ends were 8 bases for V and 11 bases for J; bases not matched to a gene: 14. The CDR3 extends over 13 amino acids. The CDR3 here is CASCATGAGFAFF. The CDR3 bases are TGTGCCAGCTGCGCTACAGGGGCAGGGTTCGCTTTCTTT.

This clone was counted between two and nine times. The chain uses TRBV13 and TRBJ2-7; D is perhaps TRBD2 (5 bases). Looked up from germline, CDR1 is PRHDT and CDR2 is FYEKMQ (reference sequence). The CDR3 runs 16 residues. V lost 3 bases, J lost 4 bases, and 19 bases lay in between. This CDR3 reads CASSFSAGSAVYEQYF. CDR3 coding DNA: TGTGCCAGCAGCTTTTCGGCTGGGAGTGCGGTGTACGAGCAGTACTTC.